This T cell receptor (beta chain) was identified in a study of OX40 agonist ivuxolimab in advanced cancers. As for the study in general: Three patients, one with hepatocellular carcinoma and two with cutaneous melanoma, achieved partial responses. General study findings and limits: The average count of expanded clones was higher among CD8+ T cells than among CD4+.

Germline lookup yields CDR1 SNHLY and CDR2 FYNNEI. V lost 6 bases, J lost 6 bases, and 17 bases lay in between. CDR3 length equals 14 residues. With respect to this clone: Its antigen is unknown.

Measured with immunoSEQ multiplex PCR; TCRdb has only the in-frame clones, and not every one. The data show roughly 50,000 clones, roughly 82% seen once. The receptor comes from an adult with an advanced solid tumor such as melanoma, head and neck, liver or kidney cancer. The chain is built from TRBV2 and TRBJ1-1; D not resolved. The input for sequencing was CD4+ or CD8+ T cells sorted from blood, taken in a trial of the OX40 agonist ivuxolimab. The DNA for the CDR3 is TGTGCCAGCAGCTGGACGGGCCACGGCGCTGAAGCTTTCTTT. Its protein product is CASSWTGHGAEAFF.